One and the same sample provided the 15 T cell receptor beta chains below, sequenced in a study of cytomegalovirus exposure and HLA in healthy donors. A multiplex PCR was run with 60 Vbeta primers and 13 Jbeta primers. Clones were read by immunoSEQ multiplex PCR, and TCRdb kept only the in-frame ones, dropping some. This table holds about 130,000 clones, approximately 80% found once. Sequencing input: PBMCs. Source of these receptors: a man aged 45-65 years in good health and CMV-seronegative.

The chain combines TRBV2 with TRBJ2-5; D remains ambiguous. The CDR3 is 11 residues long. Germline loops: CDR1 SNHLY, CDR2 FYNNEI. The V and J ends lost 10 bases and 2 bases respectively, with 8 bases between them. The DNA for the CDR3 is TGTGCCACCTCCGGTCAAGAGACCCAGTACTTC. It yields the protein CATSGQETQYF.

The V gene is TRBV5-4, the J gene TRBJ2-3; 8 bases fit TRBD1. The CDR3 is 14 residues long. V was clipped by 2 bases and J by 9 bases; unmatched bases: 8. Germline CDR1 reads SGHNT; CDR2 reads YYREEE (reference sequence). The CDR3 region is CASSFEDREKTQYF. The CDR3 nucleotides are TGTGCCAGCAGCTTTGAGGACAGGGAAAAAACGCAGTATTTT. Full variable domain (missing parts from reference TRBV5-4 and TRBJ2-3): ETGVTQSPTHLIKTRGQQVTLRCSSQSGHNTVSWYQQALGQGPQFIFQYYREEENGRGNFPPRFSGLQFPNYSSELNVNALELDDSALYLCASSFEDREKTQYFGPGTRLTVL.

This chain links TRBV27 with TRBJ1-2, with a possible D match to TRBD1 (6 bases). The CDR3 totals 13 residues. V lost 6 bases, J lost 4 bases, and 12 bases lay in between. From germline, CDR1 is MNHEY and CDR2 SMNVEV (reference sequence). CDR3 region: CASRQGESYGYTF. As DNA, the CDR3 is TGTGCCAGCAGACAGGGAGAAAGCTATGGCTACACCTTC.

The chain uses TRBV19 and TRBJ2-7; 8 bases are a match to TRBD2. Germline assignment: CDR1 LNHDA and CDR2 SQIVND (reference sequence). The length of the CDR3 is 14 residues. After removal of 2 bases from V and 3 bases from J, the junction contained 3 bases not matched to a gene. CDR3 loop: CASSISGSVYEQYF. The CDR3 DNA is TGTGCCAGTAGTATAAGCGGGAGCGTCTACGAGCAGTACTTC.

Only a few counts were recorded for this clone. This chain uses TRBV5-1 with TRBJ1-2; 12 nucleotides align to TRBD1. From germline, CDR1 is SGHRS and CDR2 YFSETQ. Trimming at V came to 0 bases and at J to 0 bases, leaving 3 bases not matched to a gene. The CDR3 is 17 residues long. Written as DNA, the CDR3 is TGCGCCAGCAGCTTGGGGGACAGGGGGCATCCTAACTATGGCTACACCTTC. Translating gives CASSLGDRGHPNYGYTF.

This rearrangement joins TRBV7-9 to TRBJ2-1; D remains unclear. Germline V gene lookup returns CDR1 SEHNR and CDR2 FQNEAQ (reference sequence). V was pared by 8 bases and J by 5 bases, with 10 bases between. There are 12 residues in the CDR3. CDR3 protein: CASSEVNNEQFF. The CDR3 nucleotides read TGTGCCAGCTCAGAAGTTAACAATGAGCAGTTCTTC.

The rearrangement uses TRBV7-2 and TRBJ2-2, with 9 bases matching TRBD2. Germline V gives CDR1 SGHTA, CDR2 FQGNSA. The CDR3 is 16 residues long. After removal of 3 bases from V and 4 bases from J, the junction contained 6 bases not matched to a gene. The DNA for the CDR3 is TGTGCCAGCAGCTTTTTTCAGACTAGCGGCACCGGGGAGCTGTTTTTT. It translates to CASSFFQTSGTGELFF. Variable domain in full (rest from reference TRBV7-2 and TRBJ2-2): GAGVSQSPSNKVTEKGKDVELRCDPISGHTALYWYRQSLGQGLEFLIYFQGNSAPDKSGLPSDRFSAERTGGSVSTLTIQRTQQEDSAVYLCASSFFQTSGTGELFFGEGSRLTVL.

To note about this clone: In the same sample, other DNA sequences code for this CDR3. The chain links TRBV9 to TRBJ2-1; TRBD2 matches at 9 bases. CDR1 SGDLS and CDR2 YYNGEE come from the germline V gene. The CDR3 extends over 15 amino acids. The ends lost 0 bases at V and 6 bases at J; junction bases unmatched: 4. CDR3 DNA: TGTGCCAGCAGCGTAGGATTAGCGGGAGCCAATGAGCAGTTCTTC. This gives the protein CASSVGLAGANEQFF.

This clone came up a few times. The gene calls are TRBV2 and TRBJ1-1; TRBD1 agrees at 9 bases. Per germline, CDR1 SNHLY and CDR2 FYNNEI. The J segment lost 2 bases and the V segment lost 6 bases, leaving 1 base of the junction unmatched. The CDR3 runs 13 residues. The CDR3 spells CASRGQGNTEAFF. Here the CDR3 DNA reads TGTGCCAGCAGGGGACAGGGAAACACTGAAGCTTTCTTT.

This clone appeared a few times. V gene TRBV6-5 combines with J gene TRBJ1-1; 7 bases agree with TRBD1. The CDR3 sequence is 14 residues long. With V trimmed by 6 bases and J by 5 bases, 9 bases remained unmatched. The V gene's germline CDR1 is MNHEY and CDR2 SVGAGI. As DNA, the CDR3 is TGTGCCAGCAGAGCAGACAGGGTTGGTACTGAAGCTTTCTTT. This gives the protein CASRADRVGTEAFF.

This sequence joins TRBV18 and TRBJ2-7; perhaps TRBD2 as D (6 bases). The CDR3 runs 17 residues. The V and J ends lost 0 bases and 5 bases respectively, with 20 bases between them. The germline CDR1 and CDR2 sequences are KGHSH and LQKENI. CDR3 loop: CASSPPIVGLMVHEQYF. The CDR3 nucleotides are TGTGCCAGCTCACCACCCATTGTAGGACTAATGGTACACGAGCAGTACTTC.

The CDR3 DNA sequence: TGCAGTGCTCGGACAACCTACGAGCAGTACTTC. Translating it yields CSARTTYEQYF. The chain recombines TRBV20-1 with TRBJ2-7, with D perhaps TRBD1 (5 bases). Germline assignment: CDR1 DFQATT and CDR2 SNEGSKA (reference sequence). The CDR3 is 11 amino acids. Trimming cost V 5 bases and J 2 bases, with 7 bases left between them.

The chain employs TRBV9 and TRBJ1-1, with D maybe TRBD1 (6 bases). CDR1 is SGDLS, CDR2 YYNGEE, per germline. The CDR3 is 13 residues long. Trimming pared 4 bases from V and 8 bases from J, leaving 15 bases between. CDR3 amino acids: CASSLLDSTEAFF. In DNA, the CDR3 is TGTGCCAGCAGCCTCCTGGACAGCACCGAAGCTTTCTTT. The variable domain in full, completed from reference TRBV9 and TRBJ1-1, reads DSGVTQTPKHLITATGQRVTLRCSPRSGDLSVYWYQQSLDQGLQFLIQYYNGEERAKGNILERFSAQQFPDLHSELNLSSLELGDSALYFCASSLLDSTEAFFGQGTRLTVV.

The chain employs TRBV11-2 and TRBJ2-1; 13 nucleotides align to TRBD2. In germline, CDR1 is SGHAT, CDR2 FQNNGV. This CDR3 region has 17 residues. Germline trimming cut 0 bases from V and 5 bases from J; bases unmatched to any gene: 4. The CDR3 DNA sequence: TGTGCCAGCAGCTTAGATCATGGGACTAGCGGGAACAATGAGCAGTTCTTC. The encoded protein is CASSLDHGTSGNNEQFF.

The chain uses TRBV5-1 and TRBJ2-7; 11 nucleotides match TRBD2. V lost 1 base to trimming and J lost 3 bases; unmatched junction nucleotides: 0. This CDR3 is 14 amino acids long. Germline CDR1 SGHRS, CDR2 YFSETQ. CDR3 nucleotide sequence: TGCGCCAGCAGCTTGACTAGCGGGGGCTACGAGCAGTACTTC. Encoded protein: CASSLTSGGYEQYF.